This passage covers 22 T cell receptor beta chains from one sample sequenced in a study of T cell changes during pregnancy in multiple sclerosis. Clones were sequenced by immunoSEQ multiplex PCR, and TCRdb holds only the in-frame ones, with some missing. Of 18,000 or so clones detected, roughly nine tenths appear once; the ten largest clones hold around 7.7%. Sequencing was performed on CD8+ T cells from peripheral blood mononuclear cells, taken in the second trimester of pregnancy. These receptor sequences come from a female donor in good health, enrolled as a control in a pregnancy study.

The CDR3 nucleotides are TGTGCCATCCAGACAGGATGGGGCCGGGAGCAGTACTTC. Its translation: CAIQTGWGREQYF. This chain joins TRBV6-1 and TRBJ2-7; possible D gene TRBD1, 6 bases. The V gene's germline CDR1 is MNHNS and CDR2 SASEGT. V was clipped by 10 bases and J by 7 bases, with 20 bases between them. The CDR3 has 13 amino acids.

V gene TRBV19 combines with J gene TRBJ2-1; a weak D match, TRBD2 (5 bases). Trimming pared 3 bases from V and 7 bases from J, leaving 16 bases between. The CDR3 is 15 residues long. Germline V gene sequence: CDR1 LNHDA, CDR2 SQIVND (reference sequence). In DNA, the CDR3 is TGTGCCAGTAGTATCCGGACCACCTGGAGGAATGAGCAGTTCTTC. This translates into CASSIRTTWRNEQFF.

The chain uses TRBV29-1 and TRBJ1-3; D unclear. The CDR3 has 13 residues. The germline CDR1 and CDR2 sequences are SQVTM and ANQGSEA. Trimming removed 2 bases at V and 4 bases at J, with 9 bases between. The DNA for the CDR3 is TGCAGCGTTGAATCGGGGAGAGGAAACACCATATATTTT. It yields the protein CSVESGRGNTIYF. Variable domain in full (rest from reference TRBV29-1 and TRBJ1-3): SAVISQKPSRDICQRGTSLTIQCQVDSQVTMMFWYRQQPGQSLTLIATANQGSEATYESGFVIDKFPISRPNLTFSTLTVSNMSPEDSSIYLCSVESGRGNTIYFGEGSWLTVV.

The chain joins TRBV7-9 to TRBJ2-7; TRBD2 matches 8 bases. Germline V gene lookup returns CDR1 SEHNR and CDR2 FQNEAQ (reference sequence). CDR3 length: 16 residues. Trimming took 0 bases from V and 3 from J; bases not matched to a gene: 7. The CDR3 DNA follows: TGTGCCAGCAGCTTAGCCGGGGGGGTGGACGTCTACGAGCAGTACTTC. It yields the protein CASSLAGGVDVYEQYF.

The chain has TRBV27 and TRBJ2-7, with D hard to call. Germline loops: CDR1 MNHEY, CDR2 SMNVEV (reference sequence). The V and J ends lost 8 bases and 2 bases respectively, with 13 bases between them. There are 13 residues in the CDR3. The CDR3 sequence: CASSKPGTYEQYF. As DNA, the CDR3 is TGTGCCAGCTCCAAGCCGGGTACCTACGAGCAGTACTTC.

This chain connects TRBV27 to TRBJ2-7; possibly TRBD1 for D (7 bases). The CDR3 totals 14 residues. The V gene's germline CDR1 is MNHEY and CDR2 SMNVEV (reference sequence). The V end was cut by 4 bases, the J end by 1 base, with 11 bases between. Here the CDR3 reads CASSWAGQSYEQYF. DNA for the CDR3: TGTGCCAGCAGTTGGGCGGGACAGTCCTACGAGCAGTACTTC.

This clone appeared once. This chain joins TRBV7-3 and TRBJ2-7; 8 positions match TRBD2. CDR3 length: 13 amino acids. V dropped 2 bases and J dropped 4; count of bases not matched to a gene: 1. Germline loops: CDR1 SGHTA, CDR2 FQGTGA. This CDR3 is CASSLGGGYEQYF. CDR3 nucleotide sequence: TGTGCCAGCAGCTTAGGCGGGGGGTACGAGCAGTACTTC. The full variable domain, its missing parts supplied by reference TRBV7-3 and TRBJ2-7, is GAGVSQTPSNKVTEKGKYVELRCDPISGHTALYWYRQSLGQGPEFLIYFQGTGAADDSGLPNDRFFAVRPEGSVSTLKIQRTERGDSAVYLCASSLGGGYEQYFGPGTRLTVT.

The chain uses TRBV19 and TRBJ2-7; perhaps TRBD2 as D (7 bases). V was cut by 11 bases and J by 2 bases, with 19 bases left in between. CDR1 and CDR2 from the germline V gene are LNHDA and SQIVND (reference sequence). The CDR3 contains 14 residues. The CDR3 DNA reads as TGTGCCGGGGGGGCCAGGGACTCTACCTACGAGCAGTACTTC. Translation: CAGGARDSTYEQYF.

This clone was detected a few times. J is TRBJ2-2 and V is TRBV6-1; 12 bases fit TRBD2. The germline gives CDR1 MNHNS, CDR2 SASEGT. The CDR3 consists of 15 residues. Germline trimming cut 6 bases from V and 5 bases from J; bases unmatched to any gene: 4. CDR3 in amino acids: CASSRLAGETGELFF. The CDR3 region has the DNA TGTGCCAGCAGCAGACTAGCGGGAGAAACCGGGGAGCTGTTTTTT.

The V and J genes are TRBV30 and TRBJ2-7, with D perhaps TRBD1 (5 bases). Germline lookup yields CDR1 GTSNPN and CDR2 SVGIG (reference sequence). The CDR3 is made up of 14 amino acids. Trimming took off 0 bases at V and 2 bases at J, with 11 bases between the two ends. In DNA, the CDR3 is TGTGCCTGGAGTGTACATTCAGGGCCCTACGAGCAGTACTTC. Protein product: CAWSVHSGPYEQYF.

The chain couples TRBV27 to TRBJ1-4; no definite D call. The CDR3 has 16 residues. The V gene's germline CDR1 is MNHEY and CDR2 SMNVEV (reference sequence). V lost 0 bases to trimming and J lost 0 bases, with 8 bases between them. Here the CDR3 DNA reads TGTGCCAGCAGTTTATCAATCCAGGCAACTAATGAAAAACTGTTTTTT. This codes for CASSLSIQATNEKLFF.

This chain connects TRBV9 to TRBJ2-7; tentative D call: TRBD2 (6 bases). Germline CDR1 SGDLS, CDR2 YYNGEE. Trimming pared 3 bases from V and 2 bases from J, leaving 18 bases between. The CDR3 extends over 16 amino acids. In DNA form, the CDR3 reads TGTGCCAGCAGCGATAACCGAGGGGAGGTGACCTACGAGCAGTACTTC. It encodes CASSDNRGEVTYEQYF.

This clone was detected once. This chain uses TRBV30 with TRBJ1-1; TRBD1 matches at 11 bases. J was trimmed by 5 bases and V by 5 bases; bases with no gene match: 4. This CDR3 has 13 residues. Germline V gene lookup returns CDR1 GTSNPN and CDR2 SVGIG (reference sequence). This chain's CDR3 is CAWGTGGSTEAFF. For the CDR3, the DNA is TGTGCCTGGGGGACAGGGGGTAGTACTGAAGCTTTCTTT.

This chain joins TRBV6-4 and TRBJ2-1; D call uncertain. The V gene's germline CDR1 is MRHNA and CDR2 SNTAGT. CDR3 length: 13 amino acids. The V and J ends lost 4 bases and 9 bases respectively, with 13 bases between them. This CDR3 reads CASSGSTTGEQFF. Written as DNA, the CDR3 is TGTGCCAGCAGTGGGAGTACGACTGGTGAGCAGTTCTTC.

The CDR3 nucleotides are TGTGCCATCCTTCGGGGGGGCGCGCACAACTATGGCTACACCTTC. This gives the protein CAILRGGAHNYGYTF. The chain combines TRBV6-1 with TRBJ1-2; D perhaps matches TRBD1 (6 bases). The CDR3 runs 15 residues. V was pared by 10 bases and J by 2 bases, with 20 bases between. The V gene's germline CDR1 is MNHNS and CDR2 SASEGT.

The chain couples TRBV2 to TRBJ2-1, with 10 bases matching TRBD2. Germline V lookup: CDR1 SNHLY, CDR2 FYNNEI. Trimming cost V 4 bases and J 8 bases; bases outside gene matches: 5. The CDR3 length is 14 residues. The CDR3: CASSAQREGHEQFF. The CDR3 DNA reads TGTGCCAGCAGTGCCCAGCGGGAGGGCCATGAGCAGTTCTTC.

Points on this clone: One end of the junction is discordant with germline, which a read error may explain. The V call is TRBV7-7, the J call TRBJ2-2; 8 nucleotides match TRBD1. There are 15 residues in the CDR3. The germline V gene encodes CDR1 SSHAT and CDR2 FNYEAQ (reference sequence). Here the CDR3 DNA reads TGTGCTAGCAGCTTAGACCAGGGGGCTAGCGGGGAGCTGTTTTTT. Encoded protein: CASSLDQGASGELFF.

V is TRBV19 and J is TRBJ2-7; D is possibly TRBD2 (6 bases). The ends were cut back, 2 bases at V and 2 bases at J, with 10 bases in the middle. The CDR3 extends over 14 amino acids. CDR1 is LNHDA, CDR2 SQIVND, per germline (reference sequence). The CDR3 sequence: CASSISWGAYEQYF. The CDR3 bases are TGTGCCAGTAGTATAAGCTGGGGGGCCTACGAGCAGTACTTC.

CDR3 region: CASSLGLAGRDTQYF. The CDR3 nucleotides are TGTGCCAGCAGTTTAGGACTAGCGGGACGGGATACGCAGTATTTT. This chain links TRBV27 with TRBJ2-3, with 12 bases matching TRBD2. Germline CDR1 and CDR2: MNHEY and SMNVEV (reference sequence). Trimming took 2 bases from V and 6 from J; bases not matched to a gene: 3. CDR3 length: 15 residues.

V gene TRBV11-2 combines with J gene TRBJ2-2, with no clear D. Germline CDR1 SGHAT, CDR2 FQNNGV. The CDR3 is 12 amino acids. V dropped 3 bases and J dropped 4 bases, with 3 bases sitting between them. Here the CDR3 reads CASSFVTGELFF. CDR3 sequence (DNA): TGTGCCAGCAGCTTCGTCACCGGGGAGCTGTTTTTT.

The chain uses TRBV25-1 and TRBJ2-7; D not resolved. Germline V gene sequence: CDR1 MGHDK, CDR2 SYGVNS. The CDR3 has 11 residues. The V gene lost 5 bases and the J gene lost 4 bases, with 6 bases spanning the gap. For the CDR3, the DNA is TGTGCCAGCAGTTTCATGTACGAGCAGTACTTC. Translated: CASSFMYEQYF.

V usage is TRBV2 and J usage is TRBJ2-5; TRBD2 matches at 7 bases. Per the germline V gene, CDR1 is SNHLY and CDR2 is FYNNEI. This CDR3 has 15 residues. The J segment lost 5 bases and the V segment lost 6 bases, leaving 12 bases of the junction unmatched. This chain's CDR3 is CASSGLDGPPETQYF. In nucleotides, the CDR3 is TGTGCCAGCAGCGGACTAGACGGTCCCCCGGAGACCCAGTACTTC.